This is a list of T cell receptor beta chains from one sample in a study of T-cell reconstitution after alpha-beta-depleted transplantation in children. TCRdb passed the PCR reads through MiXCR, listing each CDR3 protein once. The sample holds almost 500,000 distinct CDR3 sequences, about 10% seen once. The input for sequencing was PBMCs, taken before TCRalphabeta/CD19-depleted stem cell transplant. These receptors were obtained from a child aged 2 to 15 with inherited bone marrow failure, due to receive a stem cell transplant. Each CDR3 is given without its conserved first and last residue. The order of the fields is J gene, V gene, CDR3 protein.

j_gene: TRBJ2-1
v_gene: TRBV5-4
CDR3aa: ASSPTQGREQF

j_gene: TRBJ2-2
v_gene: TRBV15
CDR3aa: ATSRDGVFANTGELF

j_gene: TRBJ1-5
v_gene: TRBV10-3
CDR3aa: AISDRGGSNQPQH

j_gene: TRBJ1-1
v_gene: TRBV4-1
CDR3aa: ASSRLKDRDGEAF

j_gene: TRBJ2-5
v_gene: TRBV27
CDR3aa: ASSFTARGPETQY

j_gene: TRBJ2-5
v_gene: TRBV20-1
CDR3aa: SARDHLYQETQY

j_gene: TRBJ2-2
v_gene: TRBV12-3/TRBV12-4
CDR3aa: ASSFRGELF

j_gene: TRBJ2-5
v_gene: TRBV6-4
CDR3aa: ASRTPGGETQY

j_gene: TRBJ2-3
v_gene: TRBV15
CDR3aa: ATSRHFYSVQDTQY

j_gene: TRBJ2-1
v_gene: TRBV4-2
CDR3aa: ASSQDGLAGVVEQF

j_gene: TRBJ1-2
v_gene: TRBV5-6
CDR3aa: ASRLDRGYAYT

j_gene: TRBJ2-7
v_gene: TRBV10-2
CDR3aa: ASRFSGRMSEQY

j_gene: TRBJ2-6
v_gene: TRBV13
CDR3aa: ASSLRVLSPGANVLT

j_gene: TRBJ2-1
v_gene: TRBV19
CDR3aa: ASSMEGRLDEQF

j_gene: TRBJ2-1
v_gene: TRBV20-1
CDR3aa: SATKLAGDNEQF

j_gene: TRBJ2-1
v_gene: TRBV29-1
CDR3aa: SVIGGWVEQF

j_gene: TRBJ2-7
v_gene: TRBV28
CDR3aa: ASSPVGAAEEQY

j_gene: TRBJ1-2
v_gene: TRBV7-6
CDR3aa: ASSPQGGGHGYT

j_gene: TRBJ2-7
v_gene: TRBV18
CDR3aa: ATSTTSGRSISEQY

j_gene: TRBJ2-5
v_gene: TRBV6-1
CDR3aa: ASSAAGVETQY

j_gene: TRBJ1-2
v_gene: TRBV12-3/TRBV12-4
CDR3aa: ASDSIGRPLNYGYT

j_gene: TRBJ1-4
v_gene: TRBV20-1
CDR3aa: SAVHLQGSTNEKLF

j_gene: TRBJ2-1
v_gene: TRBV20-1
CDR3aa: SACAPGGGYNEQF

j_gene: TRBJ1-5
v_gene: TRBV19
CDR3aa: ASNRWGTHQPQH

j_gene: TRBJ2-1
v_gene: TRBV7-2
CDR3aa: ASSLGAPNEQF

j_gene: TRBJ2-7
v_gene: TRBV12-3/TRBV12-4
CDR3aa: ATRPKGSTYEQY

j_gene: TRBJ1-1
v_gene: TRBV19
CDR3aa: ASSYHAGTNTEAF

j_gene: TRBJ2-1
v_gene: TRBV28
CDR3aa: ASSDYSGIRNEQF

j_gene: TRBJ2-5
v_gene: TRBV7-9
CDR3aa: ASRVEGETQY

j_gene: TRBJ2-3
v_gene: TRBV23-1
CDR3aa: ASSQSYWFRTDTQY

j_gene: TRBJ2-2
v_gene: TRBV28
CDR3aa: ASNLAGVGELF

j_gene: TRBJ2-2
v_gene: TRBV29-1
CDR3aa: SVAGLNTGELF

j_gene: TRBJ2-1
v_gene: TRBV15
CDR3aa: ATSRGGMMGEQF

j_gene: TRBJ2-5
v_gene: TRBV15
CDR3aa: ATSGGQFETQY

j_gene: TRBJ2-7
v_gene: TRBV15
CDR3aa: ATSPSVGGRLYEQY

j_gene: TRBJ2-7
v_gene: TRBV5-1
CDR3aa: ASSLSATSYEQY

j_gene: TRBJ1-1
v_gene: TRBV6-5
CDR3aa: ASSSYGGDPAEAF

j_gene: TRBJ2-5
v_gene: TRBV20-1
CDR3aa: SARDPGRGQETQY

j_gene: TRBJ2-7
v_gene: TRBV20-1
CDR3aa: SARGLAGTLYEQY

j_gene: TRBJ1-5
v_gene: TRBV5-8
CDR3aa: ASSLALVGQPQH

j_gene: TRBJ1-5
v_gene: TRBV20-1
CDR3aa: SARDLGQVNQPQH

j_gene: TRBJ2-2
v_gene: TRBV19
CDR3aa: ASSSLTRNTGELF

j_gene: TRBJ2-3
v_gene: TRBV7-9
CDR3aa: ASREGAGVDTQY